Listed below are T cell receptor beta chains from one sample, sequenced in a study of a mutant IDH1 vaccine in newly diagnosed glioma. Sequencing was performed with immunoSEQ multiplex PCR; in TCRdb, only in-frame clones are kept and a portion is missing. The sample holds about 67,000 clones, roughly four fifths seen once. These receptors' antigens are unknown. The sequences come from PBMCs, collected from a glioma patient whose treatment included an IDH1 peptide vaccine. Receptor source: a man aged 25-45 years with glioma. Each CDR3 is given without its conserved first and last residue.

TRBV27	TRBJ1-2	ASSLSGGSGYGYT
TRBV5-1	TRBJ2-1	ASSLASGVNNEQF
TRBV27	TRBJ1-6	ASSFNGQANSPLH
TRBV30	TRBJ2-7	AWSLTVGEQY
TRBV18	TRBJ2-7	ASSPVGGSGEQY
TRBV2	TRBJ1-1	ASSSLGRGMNTEAF
TRBV19	TRBJ1-1	ASSIFGTTNTEAF
TRBV28	TRBJ1-6	ASSLEGAGNSPLH
TRBV28	TRBJ1-3	ASRPTSQGLSGNTIY
TRBV4-2	TRBJ1-5	ASSQDGFSSNQPQH
TRBV18	TRBJ2-3	ASSPDRGIPDTQY
TRBV2	TRBJ2-7	ASSVGDGYEQY
TRBV11-3	TRBJ2-1	ASSLSYVRTGYDEQF
TRBV18	TRBJ1-5	ASSLLELNQPQH
TRBV5-4	TRBJ1-1	ASRPHGGMNTEAF